These T cell receptor beta chains were read from a single sample in a study of blood T cell repertoires in COVID-19. Sequenced by immunoSEQ multiplex PCR; TCRdb stores in-frame clones only, minus some. The table has roughly 100,000 clones, roughly 90% seen once. What was sequenced was peripheral blood. These receptors came from a human donor in a cohort sampled during active COVID-19. Both conserved end residues are part of each CDR3. D genes are given only for firm matches. Clone sizes are given selectively: once, few, many, or a class where the clone is expanded.

v_call,d_call,j_call,clone_size,cdr3_nt,cdr3_aa
TRBV27,.,TRBJ1-1,.,TGTGCCAGCAGTTTATCGACGGGGACTGAAGCTTTCTTT,CASSLSTGTEAFF
TRBV9,TRBD1,TRBJ2-1,.,TGTGCCAGCAGCGAGGGGTTGGGGACAGGGGTAAATGAGCAGTTCTTC,CASSEGLGTGVNEQFF
TRBV10-3,TRBD1,TRBJ2-1,.,TGTGCCATCAGTGAGTCACAGGGGACCTACAATGAGCAGTTCTTC,CAISESQGTYNEQFF
TRBV5-6,TRBD2,TRBJ2-7,.,TGTGCCAGCAGACCCCGGAGCGGGAGGGCCATTTGGGAGCAGTACTTC,CASRPRSGRAIWEQYF
TRBV29-1,.,TRBJ2-1,.,TGCAGCGTTGCCGGGGACGGGGAGGCGGGCTACAATGAGCAGTTCTTC,CSVAGDGEAGYNEQFF
TRBV5-1,TRBD2,TRBJ2-3,.,TGCGCCAGCAGCTTGGTTTCTAGCGGGGCCGGAGGCACAGATACGCAGTATTTT,CASSLVSSGAGGTDTQYF
TRBV2,.,TRBJ2-7,.,TGTGCCAGCAGCCCACGGGGGACCTCCTACGAGCAGTACTTC,CASSPRGTSYEQYF
TRBV5-1,.,TRBJ2-3,.,TGCGCCAGCAGCTTGTGGGTATCCCAGGGAACAGATACGCAGTATTTT,CASSLWVSQGTDTQYF
TRBV15,.,TRBJ1-1,.,TGTGCCACCAGCGAGAAAGCCCCCTATGAAGCTTTCTTT,CATSEKAPYEAFF
TRBV5-1,.,TRBJ2-1,.,TGCGCCAGCAGCTTTGGGGGCGGATGGGAGGAGCAGTTCTTC,CASSFGGGWEEQFF
TRBV30,TRBD2,TRBJ2-1,.,TGTGCCCAGGAGAGCGGAGGGGGGACTAGTACCAATGAGCAGTTCTTC,CAQESGGGTSTNEQFF
TRBV7-2,TRBD2,TRBJ2-1,.,TGTGCCAGCAGCTTAGTAGCGGGCCTATACAATGAGCAGTTCTTC,CASSLVAGLYNEQFF
TRBV15,TRBD1,TRBJ1-1,.,TGTGCCACCAGCAGGACGGACAGGATCGATACTGAAGCTTTCTTT,CATSRTDRIDTEAFF
TRBV9,TRBD2,TRBJ2-1,.,TGTGCCAGCAGCGTAGTTTTAGCGGGATACAATGAGCAGTTCTTC,CASSVVLAGYNEQFF
TRBV6-5,TRBD2,TRBJ2-7,.,TGTGCCAGCAGTCCGGGGGGGTACGAGCAGTACTTC,CASSPGGYEQYF
TRBV7-8,TRBD1,TRBJ1-1,.,TGTGCCAGCAGCTCAGCCCCGACAGGGGGGGTAACTGAAGCTTTCTTT,CASSSAPTGGVTEAFF
TRBV28,.,TRBJ1-3,.,TGTGCCAGCAGTTTTAATGATCGGGGATGGGTCACCATATATTTT,CASSFNDRGWVTIYF
TRBV4-3,TRBD2,TRBJ2-5,few,TGCGCCAGCAGCCAAGAGCGGGGGGGCCAAGAGACCCAGTACTTC,CASSQERGGQETQYF
TRBV30,.,TRBJ1-3,.,TGTGCCTGGGACACCATGGCAAGCACCATATATTTT,CAWDTMASTIYF
TRBV4-1,TRBD1,TRBJ1-2,.,TGCGCCAGCAGCCATGACGGACAGGGTTTTTTAGTGGGCTACACCTTC,CASSHDGQGFLVGYTF
TRBV11-2,.,TRBJ2-5,.,TGTGCCAGCAGCTTAGCTAGATTCCAAGAGACCCAGTACTTC,CASSLARFQETQYF
TRBV6-5,TRBD2,TRBJ2-1,.,TGTGCCAGCAGCCTCTCGGGACTAGCCTACAATGAGCAGTTCTTC,CASSLSGLAYNEQFF
TRBV7-9,.,TRBJ1-3,.,TGTGCCAGCAGCCGGGGCTCTGGAAACACCATATATTTT,CASSRGSGNTIYF
TRBV6-2/TRBV6-3,.,TRBJ2-1,.,TGTGCCAGCAGTTACGGGGCCAACTACAATGAGCAGTTCTTC,CASSYGANYNEQFF
TRBV7-8,TRBD1,TRBJ2-7,.,TGTGCCAGCAGCTCCGGACAGGGGGAGTACGAGCAGTACTTC,CASSSGQGEYEQYF
TRBV29-1,TRBD1,TRBJ1-2,.,TGCAGCGTTGAAGGGAGGGGGCTAAACTATGGCTACACCTTC,CSVEGRGLNYGYTF
TRBV11-1,.,TRBJ1-1,.,TGTGCCAGCAGCTTAGCAGTGGGGGGGCGACACACTGAAGCTTTCTTT,CASSLAVGGRHTEAFF
TRBV6-5,.,TRBJ1-4,.,TGTGCCAGCAGTCAGGGACTTAGCGAAAAACTGTTTTTT,CASSQGLSEKLFF
TRBV15,.,TRBJ1-6,.,TGTGCCACCAGCAGAGAGGCGCAGGGCAATTCACCCCTCCACTTT,CATSREAQGNSPLHF
TRBV6-6,.,TRBJ1-3,.,TGTGCCAGCATTCAGGGGTTTACGGGAAACACCATATATTTT,CASIQGFTGNTIYF
TRBV27,TRBD1,TRBJ2-7,.,TGTGCCAGCAGCACCCTCCTATCCGGGACAGGAATGTACGAGCAGTACTTC,CASSTLLSGTGMYEQYF
TRBV10-3,.,TRBJ1-5,.,TGTGCCATCAGCTCGGGGGGCCTAAATCAGCCCCAGCATTTT,CAISSGGLNQPQHF
TRBV30,.,TRBJ2-7,once,TGTGCCTGGACAGTGGACAGAAAGGTTAGCTCCTACGAGCAGTACTTC,CAWTVDRKVSSYEQYF
TRBV28,TRBD1,TRBJ1-5,.,TGTGCCAGCAGTTTATACAGGGGAGGTAGCAATCAGCCCCAGCATTTT,CASSLYRGGSNQPQHF
TRBV7-9,TRBD2,TRBJ2-7,.,TGTGCCAGCAGCCCCTCCCTTATAGCGGGACCCTACGAGCAGTACTTC,CASSPSLIAGPYEQYF
TRBV7-6,.,TRBJ1-6,once,TGTGCCAGCGCCCGGAGCTCACCCCTCCACTTT,CASARSSPLHF
TRBV28,.,TRBJ1-2,once,TGTGCCAGCAGCCCGGGGGGGGGTATGGTCTATGGCTACACCTTC,CASSPGGGMVYGYTF
TRBV18,TRBD1,TRBJ1-2,.,TGTGCCAGCTCACCACCGGGACAGGGCGGGCTTTATGGCTACACCTTC,CASSPPGQGGLYGYTF
TRBV19,TRBD1,TRBJ2-7,.,TGTGCCAGTAGTAGGTCTTGGGGACAGGGCTCCTACGAGCAGTACTTC,CASSRSWGQGSYEQYF
TRBV18,TRBD2,TRBJ2-7,.,TGTGCCAGCTCACCACCGACTAGCGGGGGAATGTACTTC,CASSPPTSGGMYF
TRBV6-2/TRBV6-3,.,TRBJ2-5,.,TGTGCCAGCAGTTCCACCAACAGGGTAGAGACCCAGTACTTC,CASSSTNRVETQYF
TRBV9,.,TRBJ2-2,once,TGTGCCAGCAGCACACCGAAGGGACCGGGGGACACCGGGGAGCTGTTTTTT,CASSTPKGPGDTGELFF
TRBV6-4,TRBD1,TRBJ2-1,once,TGTGCCAGCAGTGTTAGGACAGGGGGCGCCTACAATGAGCAGTTCTTC,CASSVRTGGAYNEQFF
TRBV7-2,.,TRBJ2-7,few,TGTGCCAGCAGCTTAGACCAGAGGAGCTCCTACGAGCAGTACTTC,CASSLDQRSSYEQYF
TRBV6-4,TRBD1,TRBJ2-1,.,TGTGCCAGCAGTGACTCCCTCAAGACAGGGGGATTTGGTGAGCAGTTCTTC,CASSDSLKTGGFGEQFF
TRBV12-3/TRBV12-4,.,TRBJ2-2,.,TGTGCCAGCAGTTTCGTCGCCGGGGAGCTGTTTTTT,CASSFVAGELFF
TRBV28,.,TRBJ2-7,.,TGTGCCAGCAGTTTTTCAGGGGGGAGACGTTACGAGCAGTACTTC,CASSFSGGRRYEQYF
TRBV12-3/TRBV12-4,.,TRBJ1-2,.,TGTGCCAGCAGTTTTGGCGGCTACACCTTC,CASSFGGYTF